This TCR beta chain was sequenced in a study of blood T cell repertoires in COVID-19. As for the study in general: Samples of COVID-19 (acute and convalescent) were obtained from the United States, Italy and Spain.

V dropped 4 bases and J dropped 3; count of bases not matched to a gene: 7. Per the germline V gene, CDR1 is SGHNT and CDR2 is YYREEE (reference sequence). This CDR3 comprises 15 residues. Clones were read by immunoSEQ multiplex PCR, and TCRdb kept only the in-frame ones, dropping some. The data show approximately 68,000 clones, with roughly 87% seen just once and about 17% held by the top ten. The chain couples TRBV5-4 to TRBJ1-2, with 9 positions matching TRBD1. This receptor was taken from a human donor in a cohort sampled during active COVID-19. Sequencing used peripheral blood. The CDR3 DNA reads as TGTGCCAGCAGCACTTCGGACAGGGGACACTATGGCTACACCTTC. As protein: CASSTSDRGHYGYTF.